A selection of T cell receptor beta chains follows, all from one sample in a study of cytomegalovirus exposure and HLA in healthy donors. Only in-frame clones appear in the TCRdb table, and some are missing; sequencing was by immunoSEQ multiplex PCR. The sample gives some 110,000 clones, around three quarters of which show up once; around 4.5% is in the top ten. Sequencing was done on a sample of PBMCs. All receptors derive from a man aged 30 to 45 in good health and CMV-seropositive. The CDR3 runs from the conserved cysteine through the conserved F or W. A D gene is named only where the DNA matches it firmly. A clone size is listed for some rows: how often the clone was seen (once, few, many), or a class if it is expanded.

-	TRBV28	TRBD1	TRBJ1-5	CASSRQGALGNQPQHF	TGTGCCAGCAGCAGACAGGGGGCACTTGGCAATCAGCCCCAGCATTTT
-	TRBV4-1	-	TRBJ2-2	CASSQDNRADTGELFF	TGCGCCAGCAGCCAAGATAACAGGGCCGACACCGGGGAGCTGTTTTTT
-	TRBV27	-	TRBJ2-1	CASSLDRVNEQFF	TGTGCCAGCAGTTTGGACAGAGTTAATGAGCAGTTCTTC
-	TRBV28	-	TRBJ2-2	CASSAGSGELFF	TGTGCCAGCAGTGCAGGGTCCGGGGAGCTGTTTTTT
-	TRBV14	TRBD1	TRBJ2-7	CASSRSGGYVYEQYF	TGTGCCAGCAGTCGCTCAGGGGGTTATGTCTACGAGCAGTACTTC
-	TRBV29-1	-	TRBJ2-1	CSVEDPLLARYNEQFF	TGCAGCGTTGAAGATCCTTTATTGGCCAGATACAATGAGCAGTTCTTC
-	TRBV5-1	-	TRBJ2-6	CASSFRAHQRSSGANGLTF	TGCGCCAGCAGCTTTAGGGCCCATCAGAGGAGCTCTGGGGCCAACGGCCTGACTTTC
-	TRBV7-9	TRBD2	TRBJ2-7	CSSSLEFGGSPYEQYF	TGTTCCAGCAGCTTAGAGTTCGGGGGGTCCCCGTACGAGCAGTACTTC
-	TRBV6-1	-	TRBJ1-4	CASSELTGTNEKLFF	TGTGCCAGCAGTGAACTGACAGGCACTAATGAAAAACTGTTTTTT
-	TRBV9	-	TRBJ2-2	CASSNRAGTGITGELFF	TGTGCCAGCAGCAATAGAGCGGGGACAGGAATCACCGGGGAGCTGTTTTTT
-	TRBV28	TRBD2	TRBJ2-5	CASSRYGGRVQETQYF	TGTGCCAGCAGTCGATACGGCGGGAGAGTCCAAGAGACCCAGTACTTC
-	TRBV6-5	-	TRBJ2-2	CASSYSPTGLGGELFF	TGTGCCAGCAGTTACTCTCCCACAGGGCTGGGCGGGGAGCTGTTTTTT
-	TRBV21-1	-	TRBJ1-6	CASSSFPGRENSPLHF	TGTGCCAGCAGCTCTTTTCCGGGTAGGGAGAATTCACCCCTCCACTTT
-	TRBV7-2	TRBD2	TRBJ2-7	CASNSDMGTSRQYF	TGTGCCAGCAACTCTGATATGGGGACTAGTAGGCAGTACTTC
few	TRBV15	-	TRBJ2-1	CATSRDLSDNEQFF	TGTGCCACCAGCAGAGATCTCAGCGACAATGAGCAGTTCTTC
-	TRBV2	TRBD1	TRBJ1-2	CASIKGQGMGYTF	TGTGCCAGCATCAAGGGACAGGGGATGGGCTACACCTTC
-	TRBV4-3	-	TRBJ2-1	CASSQGVRWREQSVNEQFF	TGCGCCAGCAGCCAAGGGGTACGTTGGAGGGAGCAGAGCGTCAATGAGCAGTTCTTC
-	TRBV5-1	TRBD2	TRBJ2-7	CASSWGGPSYEQYF	TGCGCCAGCAGCTGGGGGGGACCCTCCTACGAGCAGTACTTC